This record looks at one T cell receptor beta chain sequence and its context. Its specificity is unknown. CDR1 is DFQATT, CDR2 SNEGSKA, per germline (reference sequence). The CDR3 length is 14 residues. V lost 3 bases to trimming and J lost 0 bases, with 9 bases between them. The data derive from a study of neurological immune-mediated disorders. Study-wide results and limits: HTLV-1-associated myelopathy ranked highest for TCR clonal expansion and multiple sclerosis lowest, beneath healthy controls. No expanded-clone CDR3 amino acid sequence recurred across subjects, suggesting private TCR-beta repertoires.

PBMCs numbering 2 million and stored at -80 C yielded the unsorted libraries. As for the cDNA, it was generated by 5'RACE with 10-nucleotide random UMIs. TCRdb processed the 5' RACE reads anew with MiXCR; each CDR3 protein has one entry. The repertoire includes 69,000 or so distinct CDR3 sequences, about 5% of them detected once, and about 2.2% sits in the top ten. The rearrangement uses TRBV20-1 and TRBJ1-5, with TRBD1 as a possible D gene (5 bases). The TCR originated in a woman in her sixties or seventies with multiple sclerosis. Sequencing input: PBMCs. The CDR3 region is CSARTATSNQPQHF. The CDR3 nucleotides read TGCAGTGCTAGGACAGCGACTAGCAATCAGCCCCAGCATTTT.